This record looks at one T cell receptor beta chain sequence and its context. Its antigen is unidentified. These data belong to a study of cytomegalovirus exposure and HLA in healthy donors. Whole-study results and caveats: In most subjects, TCR beta sequences reportedly gave accurate predictions of HLA-A and HLA-B alleles.

The PCR ran on 60 Vbeta and 13 Jbeta primers. Assay: immunoSEQ multiplex PCR; the TCRdb copy retains only in-frame clones and omits some. This sample has approximately 290,000 clones, with 80% found just once. The ends were cut back, 5 bases at V and 3 bases at J, with 7 bases in the middle. The CDR3 totals 11 residues. Per germline, CDR1 DFQATT and CDR2 SNEGSKA (reference sequence). This chain links TRBV20-1 with TRBJ1-1; no reliable D call. The sample consisted of PBMCs. This TCR came from a girl aged 2 to 10 in good health and CMV-seronegative. The DNA of the CDR3 is TGCAGTGCTGGCTTGTACACTGAAGCTTTCTTT. Encoded protein: CSAGLYTEAFF.